This record looks at one TCR beta chain sequence and its context. V was clipped by 7 bases and J by 10 bases, with 14 bases between them. Per germline, CDR1 MDHEN and CDR2 SYDVKM. The CDR3 is 13 residues long. For the second PCR, which ran for roughly 6 to 12 cycles, a sample-barcoded 5' primer and a J-beta primer mix were used. TCRdb passed the 5' RACE reads through MiXCR, listing each CDR3 protein once. This table holds about 760,000 distinct CDR3 sequences, more than 50% found once. The data stem from a study of blood T cells in healthy people across ages. The sequence was collected from a man in his forties in good health. The sample comprised blood. This sequence joins TRBV28 and TRBJ1-6; maybe TRBD1 (6 bases). CDR3 loop: CASITGLGSPLHF. The CDR3 region has the DNA TGTGCCAGCATAACAGGGTTGGGATCACCCCTCCACTTT.